The next 23 T cell receptor beta chains were all read from a single sample in a study of cytomegalovirus exposure and HLA in healthy donors. 60 Vbeta and 13 Jbeta primers were used in PCR. Libraries were prepared by immunoSEQ multiplex PCR; TCRdb keeps only in-frame clonotypes and omits some of them. Its clone listing holds roughly 120,000 clones. Source material: PBMCs. The receptor set was obtained from a man younger than 35 in good health and CMV-seronegative.

The chain recombines TRBV7-9 with TRBJ2-1; the D is unclear. CDR3 size: 16 residues. CDR1 and CDR2 from the germline V gene are SEHNR and FQNEAQ (reference sequence). Between the trimmed V and J ends, which lost 2 bases and 1 base, there was a span of 12 bases. CDR3 coding DNA: TGTGCCAGCAGCTTATATGGCGGCCGTTCCTACAATGAGCAGTTCTTC. This codes for CASSLYGGRSYNEQFF.

This sequence joins TRBV19 and TRBJ2-7; D not resolved. Germline V gene sequence: CDR1 LNHDA, CDR2 SQIVND (reference sequence). The V end was cut by 7 bases, the J end by 0 bases, with 19 bases between. The CDR3 has 16 amino acids. Here the CDR3 reads CASTKWRGANSYEQYF. In nucleotides, the CDR3 is TGTGCCAGTACTAAGTGGCGCGGAGCTAACTCCTACGAGCAGTACTTC.

This chain connects TRBV19 to TRBJ2-7; 10 bases are shared with TRBD1. The CDR3 loop spans 15 amino acids. Germline V lookup: CDR1 LNHDA, CDR2 SQIVND (reference sequence). V dropped 5 bases and J dropped 5; count of bases not matched to a gene: 9. The CDR3 loop reads CASSAMGQGLDEQYF. CDR3 sequence (DNA): TGTGCCAGTAGTGCCATGGGACAGGGGCTGGACGAGCAGTACTTC. The variable domain in full, with the rest retrieved from reference TRBV19 and TRBJ2-7, is DGGITQSPKYLFRKEGQNVTLSCEQNLNHDAMYWYRQDPGQGLRLIYYSQIVNDFQKGDIAEGYSVSREKKESFPLTVTSAQKNPTAFYLCASSAMGQGLDEQYFGPGTRLTVT.

The gene calls are TRBV27 and TRBJ1-5; TRBD1 agrees at 9 bases. Germline V lookup: CDR1 MNHEY, CDR2 SMNVEV (reference sequence). The trim removed 5 bases at V and 2 bases at J, leaving 16 bases unmatched. CDR3 length: 19 amino acids. The CDR3 loop reads CASSPQTGTGNYGNQPQHF. Written as DNA, the CDR3 is TGTGCCAGCAGTCCACAGACCGGGACAGGGAATTACGGCAATCAGCCCCAGCATTTT.

V gene TRBV11-2 combines with J gene TRBJ2-1; no definite D call. Per the germline V gene, CDR1 is SGHAT and CDR2 is FQNNGV. Deletions cut 4 bases from V and 4 bases from J, with 17 bases between. The CDR3 length is 16 residues. The CDR3 bases are TGTGCCAGCAGCTCTTTTGGGCAGGCCTTATACAATGAGCAGTTCTTC. This codes for CASSSFGQALYNEQFF.

The chain recombines TRBV4-1 with TRBJ2-5, with D perhaps matching TRBD2 (5 bases). CDR1 and CDR2 (germline): MGHRA, YSYEKL. Trimming left V 1 base short and J 4 bases short, with 13 bases between. This CDR3 has 15 residues. Written as DNA, the CDR3 is TGCGCCAGCAGCCAAGCCAGAATTGGAGGAGAGACCCAGTACTTC. It codes for CASSQARIGGETQYF.

This sequence joins TRBV5-6 and TRBJ1-4; D is ambiguous. There are 14 residues in the CDR3. The germline V and J ends were trimmed by 2 bases and 8 bases, with 13 bases remaining between them. Looked up from germline, CDR1 is SGHDT and CDR2 is YYEEEE. Here the CDR3 reads CASSLDKVREKLFF. The CDR3 DNA reads as TGTGCCAGCAGCTTAGACAAAGTGAGAGAAAAACTGTTTTTT. Filled out from reference TRBV5-6 and TRBJ1-4, the complete variable domain reads DAGVTQSPTHLIKTRGQQVTLRCSPKSGHDTVSWYQQALGQGPQFIFQYYEEEERQRGNFPDRFSGHQFPNYSSELNVNALLLGDSALYLCASSLDKVREKLFFGSGTQLSVL.

The chain employs TRBV7-9 and TRBJ2-1; 7 nucleotides match TRBD2. CDR1 and CDR2 from the germline V gene are SEHNR and FQNEAQ (reference sequence). V lost 4 bases, J lost 9 bases, and 6 bases stayed unmatched. The length of the CDR3 is 13 residues. The CDR3 sequence is CASSWEGVGEQFF. CDR3 coding DNA: TGTGCCAGCAGCTGGGAGGGTGTCGGTGAGCAGTTCTTC.

This chain joins TRBV10-3 and TRBJ2-1; TRBD2 agrees at 13 bases. Germline-derived CDR1 and CDR2 are ENHRY and SYGVKD. Trimming took 5 bases from V and 3 from J; bases not matched to a gene: 13. CDR3 length: 19 residues. The CDR3 region has the DNA TGTGCCATCAGTCGCGAATTGACTAGCGGGAGGAGTAGCTACAATGAGCAGTTCTTC. Amino acid sequence: CAISRELTSGRSSYNEQFF.

The rearrangement joins TRBV15 to TRBJ2-1; D ambiguous. The CDR3 covers 11 residues. Between the trimmed V and J ends, which lost 1 base and 9 bases, there was a span of 4 bases. Germline V lookup: CDR1 LNHNV, CDR2 YYDKDF (reference sequence). The CDR3 sequence: CATSRAGEQFF. DNA of the CDR3: TGTGCCACCAGCAGAGCAGGTGAGCAGTTCTTC.

V gene TRBV9 combines with J gene TRBJ2-5; 9 nucleotides agree with TRBD2. The DNA end favors TRBJ2-7, so the J call may be wrong. The length of the CDR3 is 15 residues. Germline V CDR1 and CDR2: SGDLS, YYNGEE. This chain's CDR3 is CASSVGTSEYYEQYF. As DNA, the CDR3 is TGTGCCAGCAGCGTAGGGACTAGCGAATACTACGAGCAGTACTTC.

The chain has TRBV7-2 and TRBJ2-7; 8 nucleotides match TRBD2. CDR3 size: 14 residues. The V gene end was trimmed by 5 bases and the J gene end by 3 bases; junction bases not matched to a gene: 6. Looked up from germline, CDR1 is SGHTA and CDR2 is FQGNSA. The CDR3 sequence: CASSPSGSDYEQYF. CDR3 nucleotides: TGTGCCAGCAGCCCGAGCGGGAGTGACTACGAGCAGTACTTC.

The rearrangement links TRBV15 to TRBJ1-1; D perhaps matches TRBD1 (6 bases). Trimming took 2 bases from V and 3 from J, leaving 10 bases between them. Germline V gives CDR1 LNHNV, CDR2 YYDKDF (reference sequence). This CDR3 spans 14 amino acids. CDR3 sequence reads: CATSRFRGYTEAFF. DNA for the CDR3: TGTGCCACCAGCAGATTCAGGGGATACACTGAAGCTTTCTTT.

Notes on this clone: The final CDR3 position lacks the conserved phenylalanine or tryptophan, pointing to a likely read error. It is unclear where the CDR3 begins or ends on the DNA, so no DNA is shown, and the CDR3 is as TCRdb lists it. The chain is built from TRBV7-9 and TRBJ2-7; TRBD1 is the table's D call, not checked against the DNA. The CDR3 is 13 residues long, counting both termini. Germline V gene sequence: CDR1 SEHNR, CDR2 FQNEAQ (reference sequence). The CDR3 region is CASSFLGTGPFVL.

V and J are TRBV6-1 and TRBJ1-5, with 9 positions matching TRBD1. Trimming took 7 bases from V and 6 from J; bases not matched to a gene: 7. The V gene's germline CDR1 is MNHNS and CDR2 SASEGT. CDR3 length equals 14 residues. For the CDR3, the DNA is TGTGCCAGCAACGGACAGGGGTTTGGTCAGCCCCAGCATTTT. Its translation: CASNGQGFGQPQHF.

This chain uses TRBV28 with TRBJ1-4; 9 bases line up with TRBD1. The CDR3 covers 16 residues. From germline, CDR1 is MDHEN and CDR2 SYDVKM. Trimming cost V 5 bases and J 5 bases; bases outside gene matches: 9. The CDR3 loop is CASSGRTGGRNEKLFF. DNA for the CDR3: TGTGCCAGCAGTGGCAGAACAGGGGGCCGGAATGAAAAACTGTTTTTT.

The chain recombines TRBV6-5 with TRBJ2-7; D unresolved. Germline V gives CDR1 MNHEY, CDR2 SVGAGI. This CDR3 has 13 residues. V was shortened by 2 bases and J by 0 bases, with 5 bases between the two germline ends. The CDR3 coding sequence is TGTGCCAGCAGTTACGCAGTCTCCTACGAGCAGTACTTC. Its protein product is CASSYAVSYEQYF.

V gene TRBV30 combines with J gene TRBJ2-1, with 9 bases that match TRBD2. In germline, CDR1 is GTSNPN, CDR2 SVGIG (reference sequence). The CDR3 runs to 15 residues. Trimming at V came to 0 bases and at J to 7 bases, leaving 7 bases not matched to a gene. CDR3 sequence: CAWSVRQRGVNEQFF. The CDR3 region has the DNA TGTGCCTGGAGTGTACGACAGCGGGGGGTTAATGAGCAGTTCTTC.

The CDR3 region is CAWSSELPYGYTF. The CDR3, as DNA: TGTGCCTGGAGTTCCGAACTACCTTATGGCTACACCTTC. The V gene is TRBV30, the J gene TRBJ1-2, with unresolved D. Germline CDR1 is GTSNPN and CDR2 is SVGIG (reference sequence). This CDR3 contains 13 residues. The V end lost 2 bases, the J end lost 5 bases, and 12 bases lay between the germline ends.

This chain links TRBV14 with TRBJ1-1; D ambiguous. V lost 0 bases and J 0 bases, leaving 5 bases between the germline ends. The CDR3 length is 14 residues. In germline, CDR1 is SGHDN, CDR2 FVKESK. The CDR3 here is CASSQDLMNTEAFF. The CDR3 DNA follows: TGTGCCAGCAGCCAAGACCTAATGAACACTGAAGCTTTCTTT.

This rearrangement joins TRBV10-3 to TRBJ1-1; D gene ambiguous. Germline values: CDR1 ENHRY, CDR2 SYGVKD. The CDR3 is made up of 14 amino acids. V lost 2 bases and J lost 1, with 8 bases in between. This chain's CDR3 is CAISERGENTEAFF. In DNA, the CDR3 is TGTGCCATCAGTGAGCGGGGTGAGAACACTGAAGCTTTCTTT.

CDR3 in amino acids: CASSLRGGTGEYGYTF. CDR3 in DNA: TGTGCCAGCAGCTTAAGAGGGGGGACAGGGGAATATGGCTACACCTTC. This chain connects TRBV13 to TRBJ1-2, with TRBD1 matching over 10 bases. Per the germline V gene, CDR1 is PRHDT and CDR2 is FYEKMQ (reference sequence). With V trimmed by 2 bases and J by 5 bases, 8 bases remained unmatched. This CDR3 is 16 amino acids long.

The chain is built from TRBV18 and TRBJ2-5, with TRBD2 identical over 10 bases. The CDR3 is 15 amino acids. Germline lookup yields CDR1 KGHSH and CDR2 LQKENI. V lost 1 base to trimming and J lost 6 bases; unmatched junction nucleotides: 5. CDR3 nucleotide sequence: TGTGCCAGCTCACCACGGACTAGCGGCAAGAAGACCCAGTACTTC. It encodes CASSPRTSGKKTQYF.